These T cell receptor beta chains were read from a single sample in a study of shared clonotypes between healthy human individuals. Generated by immunoSEQ multiplex PCR, the TCRdb table keeps only in-frame clones and is missing some. The repertoire holds about 1 million clones, with about three quarters as singletons. The sequenced sample consisted of memory CD4+ T cells sorted from blood. These receptors were taken from a man between 18 and 29 years old in good health. Each CDR3 is given with its conserved first and last residue. The D gene is left open where the match is weak. Part of the rows lack a size; the others show once, few, many or a class for expanded clones.

>TRBJ2-7|TRBV6-5|TRBD1|.
TGTGCCAGCATTCTAGCCCAGGGGGCAGGGTACGAGCAGTACTTC
CASILAQGAGYEQYF
>TRBJ1-1|TRBV7-3|TRBD1|.
TGTGCCAGCAGCCCGACGACAGGGGCAAACACTGAAGCTTTCTTT
CASSPTTGANTEAFF
>TRBJ1-6|TRBV30|.|.
TGTGCCTGGAGTGCGGGACGGAATTCACCCCTCCACTTT
CAWSAGRNSPLHF
>TRBJ1-2|TRBV4-1|.|.
TGCGCCAGCAGCCAAGAGTCGGCTCCTGGCATCTATGGCTACACCTTC
CASSQESAPGIYGYTF
>TRBJ2-1|TRBV10-3|TRBD2|.
TGTGCCATCAGTGCGGGGACTAACCATGAGCAGTTCTTC
CAISAGTNHEQFF
>TRBJ1-2|TRBV5-1|TRBD1|.
TGCGCCAGCAGCTTTGGGGCCGCGACAGGGGCGGAAGGCTACACCTTC
CASSFGAATGAEGYTF
>TRBJ2-3|TRBV30|.|once
TGTGCCTGGAGTTATGGTGCGGGGGCGACAGATACGCAGTATTTT
CAWSYGAGATDTQYF
>TRBJ1-5|TRBV28|.|.
TGTGCCAGCAGTCTCAGGGTACAGCCCCAGCATTTT
CASSLRVQPQHF
>TRBJ2-3|TRBV19|TRBD1|.
TGTGCCAGTAGAGGGGGCCGGGGTCGCCGAAGCCTGGGCACAGATACGCAGTATTTT
CASRGGRGRRSLGTDTQYF
>TRBJ2-2|TRBV5-1|TRBD1|.
TGCGCCAGCAGCTTGGGGTGGACAGGGTTAATGAACACCGGGGAGCTGTTTTTT
CASSLGWTGLMNTGELFF
>TRBJ1-6|TRBV6-5|.|.
TGTGCCAGCAGTTCCCCGGCCCATCCGGTCCTCCACTTT
CASSSPAHPVLHF
>TRBJ1-2|TRBV9|.|.
TGTGCCAGCAGCGTAGATAGGTTCTATGGCTACACCTTC
CASSVDRFYGYTF
>TRBJ2-1|TRBV5-4|TRBD1|.
TGTGCCAGCAGCTCGCCGGGACAGGTAGGGGATGAGCAGTTCTTC
CASSSPGQVGDEQFF